These T cell receptor beta chains were read from a single sample in a study of shared clonotypes between healthy human individuals. Assay used: immunoSEQ multiplex PCR; TCRdb lists only in-frame clones, some missing. The table includes roughly 2 million clones, 85% to 95% detected once. The sequencing sample was made of naive CD4+ T cells sorted from blood. These receptors all stem from a man aged 18 to 29 in good health. Both conserved end residues are part of each CDR3. D genes are given only for firm matches. Some rows have no size entry. The others give once, few or many, or a class for an expanded clone.

cdr3_length d_call j_call clone_size v_call cdr3_aa cdr3_nt
14 . TRBJ1-3 . TRBV28 CASSLSGSGNTIYF TGTGCCAGCAGTTTATCAGGGTCTGGAAACACCATATATTTT
11 . TRBJ1-1 . TRBV20-1 CSTTGTTEAFF TGCAGTACAACAGGGACCACTGAAGCTTTCTTT
12 . TRBJ1-2 once TRBV19 CASSMSSYGYTF TGTGCCAGTAGTATGTCGAGTTATGGCTACACCTTC
16 . TRBJ2-2 . TRBV4-3 CASSQDSTVNTGELFF TGCGCCAGCAGCCAAGATAGTACGGTGAACACCGGGGAGCTGTTTTTT
16 . TRBJ2-2 . TRBV29-1 CSVEGRRFGQGGELFF TGCAGCGTTGAAGGGAGAAGGTTCGGGCAGGGAGGGGAGCTGTTTTTT
14 . TRBJ2-2 . TRBV5-1 CASSLLADTGELFF TGCGCCAGCAGCTTGCTGGCAGACACCGGGGAGCTGTTTTTT
14 . TRBJ1-1 once TRBV18 CASSPPKGTTEAFF TGTGCCAGCTCACCACCGAAGGGGACGACTGAAGCTTTCTTT
15 . TRBJ1-6 . TRBV6-6 CASSLQQGLISPLHF TGTGCCAGCAGTCTACAGCAGGGTCTGATTTCACCCCTCCACTTT
14 . TRBJ1-1 . TRBV5-1 CASSLEDGYTEAFF TGCGCCAGCAGCTTGGAGGACGGATACACTGAAGCTTTCTTT
16 . TRBJ1-6 . TRBV6-5 CASSYSSPGPNSPLHF TGTGCCAGCAGTTACTCGTCCCCCGGTCCTAATTCACCCCTCCACTTT
16 . TRBJ2-7 . TRBV5-1 CASSPMTNLGPYEQYF TGCGCCAGCAGCCCTATGACAAATCTGGGCCCCTACGAGCAGTACTTC
19 TRBD2 TRBJ2-7 . TRBV4-3 CASSQDFGLAGGPSYEQYF TGCGCCAGCAGCCAAGATTTCGGACTAGCGGGAGGGCCCTCCTACGAGCAGTACTTC
16 TRBD2 TRBJ2-7 . TRBV11-2 CASSGTFSGGSYEQYF TGTGCCAGCAGCGGAACTTTTAGCGGGGGCTCCTACGAGCAGTACTTC
12 . TRBJ2-2 . TRBV27 CASSPYTGELFF TGTGCCAGCAGTCCGTACACCGGGGAGCTGTTTTTT
17 TRBD1 TRBJ1-3 once TRBV7-2 CASSLFFPGQGADTIYF TGTGCCAGCAGCTTATTCTTCCCGGGGCAGGGGGCAGACACCATATATTTT